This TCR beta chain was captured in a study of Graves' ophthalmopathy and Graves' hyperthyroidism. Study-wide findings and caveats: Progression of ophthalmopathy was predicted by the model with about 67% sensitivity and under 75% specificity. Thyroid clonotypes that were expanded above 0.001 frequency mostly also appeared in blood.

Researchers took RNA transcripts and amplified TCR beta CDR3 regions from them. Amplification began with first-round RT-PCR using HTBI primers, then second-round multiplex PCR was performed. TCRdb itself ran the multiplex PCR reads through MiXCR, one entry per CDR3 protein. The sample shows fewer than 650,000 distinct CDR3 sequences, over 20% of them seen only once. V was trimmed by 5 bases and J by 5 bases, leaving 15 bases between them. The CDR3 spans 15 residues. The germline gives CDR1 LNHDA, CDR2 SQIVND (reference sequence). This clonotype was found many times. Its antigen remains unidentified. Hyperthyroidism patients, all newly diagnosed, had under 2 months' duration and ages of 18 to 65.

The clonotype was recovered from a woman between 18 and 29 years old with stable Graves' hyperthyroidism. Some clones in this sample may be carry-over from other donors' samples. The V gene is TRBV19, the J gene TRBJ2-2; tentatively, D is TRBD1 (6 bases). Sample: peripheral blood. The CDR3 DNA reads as TGTGCCAGTAGTTCGTATACAGGGTATACCGGGGAGCTGTTTTTT. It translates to CASSSYTGYTGELFF.